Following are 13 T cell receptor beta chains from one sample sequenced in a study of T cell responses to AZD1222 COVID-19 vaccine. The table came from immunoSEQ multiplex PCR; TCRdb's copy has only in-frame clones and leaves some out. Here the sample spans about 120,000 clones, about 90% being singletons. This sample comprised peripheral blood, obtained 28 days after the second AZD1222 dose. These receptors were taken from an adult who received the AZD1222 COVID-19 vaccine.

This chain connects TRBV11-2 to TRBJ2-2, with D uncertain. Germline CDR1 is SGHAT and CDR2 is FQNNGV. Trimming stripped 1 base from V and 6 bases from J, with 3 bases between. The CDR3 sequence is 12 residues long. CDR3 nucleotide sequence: TGTGCCAGCAGCTTAGGAGCCGGGGAGCTGTTTTTT. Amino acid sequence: CASSLGAGELFF. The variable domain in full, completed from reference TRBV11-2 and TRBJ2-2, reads EAGVAQSPRYKIIEKRQSVAFWCNPISGHATLYWYQQILGQGPKLLIQFQNNGVVDDSQLPKDRFSAERLKGVDSTLKIQPAKLEDSAVYLCASSLGAGELFFGEGSRLTVL.

The CDR3 is CASSQDQRTGQNTEAFF. The DNA of the CDR3 is TGTGCCAGCAGCCAAGATCAAAGAACGGGACAGAACACTGAAGCTTTCTTT. The chain is built from TRBV3-1 (or the pseudogene TRBV3-2) and TRBJ1-1, with D possibly being TRBD1 (6 bases). V was cut by 0 bases and J by 1 base, with 15 bases left in between. CDR3 size: 17 residues. Germline values: CDR1 LGHDT, CDR2 YNNKEL (reference sequence).

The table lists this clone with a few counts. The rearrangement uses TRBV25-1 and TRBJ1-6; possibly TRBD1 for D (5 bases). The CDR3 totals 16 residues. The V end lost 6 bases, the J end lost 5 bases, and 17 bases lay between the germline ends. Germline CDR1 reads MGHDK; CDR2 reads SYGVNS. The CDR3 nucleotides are TGTGCCAGCAGCGTCACCTTTGGGGCCAATAATTCACCCCTCCACTTT. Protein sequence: CASSVTFGANNSPLHF.

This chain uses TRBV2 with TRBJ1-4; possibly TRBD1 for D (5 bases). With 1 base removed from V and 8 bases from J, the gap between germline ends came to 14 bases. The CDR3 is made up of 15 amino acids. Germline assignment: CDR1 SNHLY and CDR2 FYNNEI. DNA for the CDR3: TGTGCCAGCAGTGAAGGAGGCAGGGCACGGGAAAAACTGTTTTTT. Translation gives CASSEGGRAREKLFF.

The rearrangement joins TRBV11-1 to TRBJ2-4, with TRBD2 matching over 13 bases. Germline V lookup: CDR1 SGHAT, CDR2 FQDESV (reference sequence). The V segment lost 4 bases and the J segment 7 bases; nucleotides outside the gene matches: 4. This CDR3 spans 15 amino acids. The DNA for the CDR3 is TGTGCCAGCAGCTGGACTAGCGGGAGAACGAACATTCAGTACTTC. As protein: CASSWTSGRTNIQYF.

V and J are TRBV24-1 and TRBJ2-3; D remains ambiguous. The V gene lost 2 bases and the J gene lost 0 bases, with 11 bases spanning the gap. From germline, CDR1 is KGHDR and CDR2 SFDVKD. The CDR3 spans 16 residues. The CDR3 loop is CATSDYRVTSTDTQYF. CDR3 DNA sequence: TGTGCCACCAGTGATTACAGAGTAACTAGCACAGATACGCAGTATTTT.

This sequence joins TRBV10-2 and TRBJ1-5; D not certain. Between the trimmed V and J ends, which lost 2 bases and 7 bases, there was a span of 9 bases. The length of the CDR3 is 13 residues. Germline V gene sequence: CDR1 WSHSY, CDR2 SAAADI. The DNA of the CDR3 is TGCGCCAGCAGTGAGGGGATGGGACAGCCCCAGCATTTT. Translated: CASSEGMGQPQHF.

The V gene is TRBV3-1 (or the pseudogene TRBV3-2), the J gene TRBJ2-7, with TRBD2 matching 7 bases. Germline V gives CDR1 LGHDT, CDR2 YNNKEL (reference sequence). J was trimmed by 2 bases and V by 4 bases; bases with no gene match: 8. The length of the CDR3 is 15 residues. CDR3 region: CASSPPREETYEQYF. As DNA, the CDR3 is TGTGCCAGCAGCCCTCCCCGGGAGGAGACCTACGAGCAGTACTTC.

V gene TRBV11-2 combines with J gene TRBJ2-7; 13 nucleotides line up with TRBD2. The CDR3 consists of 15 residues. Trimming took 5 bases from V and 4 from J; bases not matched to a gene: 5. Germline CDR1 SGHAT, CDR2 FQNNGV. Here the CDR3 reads CASSLRTSGGYEQYF. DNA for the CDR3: TGTGCCAGCAGCCTTCGGACTAGCGGGGGTTACGAGCAGTACTTC.

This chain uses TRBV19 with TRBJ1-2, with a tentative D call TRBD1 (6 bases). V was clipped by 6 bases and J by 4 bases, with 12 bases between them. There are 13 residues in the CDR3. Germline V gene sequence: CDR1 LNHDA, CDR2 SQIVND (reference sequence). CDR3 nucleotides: TGTGCCAGTAGAACCCCGGACAGCTATGGCTACACCTTC. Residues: CASRTPDSYGYTF.

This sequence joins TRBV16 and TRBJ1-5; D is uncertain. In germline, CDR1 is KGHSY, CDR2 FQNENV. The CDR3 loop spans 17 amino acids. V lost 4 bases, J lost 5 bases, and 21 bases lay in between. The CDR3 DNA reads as TGTGCCAGCAGCCGCCCATGGCGTATGGGGATGCATCAGCCCCAGCATTTT. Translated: CASSRPWRMGMHQPQHF.

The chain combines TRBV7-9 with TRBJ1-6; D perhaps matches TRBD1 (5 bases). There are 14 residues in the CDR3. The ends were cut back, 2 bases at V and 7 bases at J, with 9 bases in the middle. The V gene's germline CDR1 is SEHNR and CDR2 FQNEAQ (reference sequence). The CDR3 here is CASSLQGSNSPLHF. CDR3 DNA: TGTGCCAGCAGCTTACAGGGTAGCAATTCACCCCTCCACTTT.

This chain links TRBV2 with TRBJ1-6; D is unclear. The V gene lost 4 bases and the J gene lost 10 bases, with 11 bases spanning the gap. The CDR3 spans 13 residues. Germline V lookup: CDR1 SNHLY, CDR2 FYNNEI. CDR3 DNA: TGTGCCAGCAGTGTCGTGTCTTCGTCACCCCTCCACTTT. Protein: CASSVVSSSPLHF.